This T cell receptor (beta chain) emerged from a study of T-cell reconstitution after alpha-beta-depleted transplantation in children. This clonotype was counted a few times. Molecular barcoding with unique molecular identifiers was used for the TCRbeta library. In TCRdb, the PCR reads were re-called with MiXCR into one record per CDR3 protein. The repertoire consists of under 850,000 distinct CDR3 sequences, with 10% to 15% occurring once and the leading ten covering approximately 0.8%. CDR1 and CDR2 from the germline V gene are SGHVS and FNYEAQ. V was pared by 5 bases and J by 6 bases, with 12 bases of the junction left unmatched. CDR3 length: 16 amino acids.

The source material was PBMCs, sampled before TCRalphabeta/CD19-depleted stem cell transplant. This receptor was obtained from a girl aged 2 to 9 with congenital amegakaryocytic thrombocytopenia, due to receive a stem cell transplant. The chain has TRBV7-6 and TRBJ2-1, with 8 bases lining up with TRBD2. CDR3 in DNA: TGTGCCAGCAGCCTAGGGACTAGTGCGTTGTCCAATGAGCAGTTCTTC. This sequence encodes CASSLGTSALSNEQFF.